The present TCR beta chain was sequenced within a study of regulatory T cells in long-lasting Graves disease. Findings of the study overall: Among persistent patients, a larger number of public clonotypes were shared (roughly 2,900) than among newly diagnosed patients (approximately 970).

TCR beta libraries were built with iRepertoire HTBI primers and Arm-PCR of CDR3 regions. Methods used by the authors: The study identified under 80 TRBV and around 15 TRBJ segments across samples. TCRdb reprocessed the multiplex PCR reads with MiXCR, giving one entry per CDR3 protein. These V and J calls derive from TCRdb rather than the authors' analysis. Of a few hundred thousand distinct CDR3 sequences listed, roughly 20% are singletons. This sample's time point: persistent/refractory GD, antithyroid drugs over 5 years with positive TRAb. PBMC RNA served as the TCR library source. Xi'an, China, was home to the endocrinology department that provided patients. With respect to this clonotype: The target antigen is unknown.

CDR3 length: 14 residues. CDR1 and CDR2 from the germline V gene are SNHLY and FYNNEI. V was shortened by 6 bases and J by 7 bases, with 15 bases between the two germline ends. This rearrangement joins TRBV2 to TRBJ2-2, with TRBD1 as a possible D gene (6 bases). The clonotype originates from a middle-aged woman with Graves disease. Sequencing used peripheral blood mononuclear cells (PBMCs), obtained when the disease was refractory, from a patient treated with antithyroid drugs. The chain's CDR3 is CASSQEQGGGELFF. The CDR3 DNA sequence: TGTGCCAGCAGCCAAGAACAGGGCGGCGGGGAGCTGTTTTTT.